This T cell receptor beta chain was documented in a study of cytomegalovirus exposure and HLA in healthy donors. The study, taken as a whole, reports: Productive status was seen about 90% or about 30% of the time for most TCR beta V segments in an earlier analysis. It was 150 or so TCR beta chains that were listed as cytomegalovirus-associated.

CDR1 and CDR2 (germline): SGHRS, YFSETQ. V was pared by 3 bases and J by 4 bases, with 16 bases between. The CDR3 has 15 amino acids. Only a few counts were recorded for this clone. The antigen is unknown. PCR primers comprised 60 Vbeta and 13 Jbeta primers. The protocol was immunoSEQ multiplex PCR, while the TCRdb copy is restricted to in-frame clones and leaves out a portion. This sample yields 180,000 or so clones, of which about three quarters are seen a single time; about 1.5% belongs to the top ten. Sequencing was done on a sample of PBMCs. The V and J genes are TRBV5-1 and TRBJ1-2, with a tentative D call TRBD1 (6 bases). This TCR was sampled from a young man in good health and CMV-seronegative. CDR3 loop: CASSSTSGVSYGYTF. CDR3 nucleotide sequence: TGCGCCAGCAGCTCTACCTCAGGGGTTTCCTATGGCTACACCTTC.